This T cell receptor beta chain was sequenced in a study of T cells after posttransplantation cyclophosphamide. Study findings and constraints: Later blood repertoires were often dominated by clones from the donor CD8+ memory compartment. Tissue-infiltrating T cells from skin or gut overlapped little with blood T cells. TRB clonality was highly associated with recipient CMV seropositivity and reactivation.

The CDR3 contains 16 residues. Germline loops: CDR1 LNHDA, CDR2 SQIVND (reference sequence). V gave up 4 bases and J gave up 0 bases, with 15 bases separating them. Produced via immunoSEQ multiplex PCR; TCRdb's table is partial and in-frame only. In the table there are about 8,500 clones, more than 75% of which are singletons. As to this clone: Antigen unknown.

A marrow graft followed busulfan-fludarabine conditioning, with cyclophosphamide on days +3 and +4. This chain links TRBV19 with TRBJ1-1; D might be TRBD1 (6 bases). This TCR was sampled from a female patient aged 40-50 years who received an allogeneic stem cell transplant from an unrelated donor, was CMV-positive, and had no GVHD. The graft donor may have given rise to some T cells. This material consisted of PBMCs, taken after allogeneic stem cell transplant with posttransplant cyclophosphamide. The CDR3 DNA reads TGTGCCAGTAGTAGGAGGGGGGGGGATATGAACACTGAAGCTTTCTTT. Amino acids: CASSRRGGDMNTEAFF. Full variable domain (remainder filled in from reference TRBV19 and TRBJ1-1): DGGITQSPKYLFRKEGQNVTLSCEQNLNHDAMYWYRQDPGQGLRLIYYSQIVNDFQKGDIAEGYSVSREKKESFPLTVTSAQKNPTAFYLCASSRRGGDMNTEAFFGQGTRLTVV.